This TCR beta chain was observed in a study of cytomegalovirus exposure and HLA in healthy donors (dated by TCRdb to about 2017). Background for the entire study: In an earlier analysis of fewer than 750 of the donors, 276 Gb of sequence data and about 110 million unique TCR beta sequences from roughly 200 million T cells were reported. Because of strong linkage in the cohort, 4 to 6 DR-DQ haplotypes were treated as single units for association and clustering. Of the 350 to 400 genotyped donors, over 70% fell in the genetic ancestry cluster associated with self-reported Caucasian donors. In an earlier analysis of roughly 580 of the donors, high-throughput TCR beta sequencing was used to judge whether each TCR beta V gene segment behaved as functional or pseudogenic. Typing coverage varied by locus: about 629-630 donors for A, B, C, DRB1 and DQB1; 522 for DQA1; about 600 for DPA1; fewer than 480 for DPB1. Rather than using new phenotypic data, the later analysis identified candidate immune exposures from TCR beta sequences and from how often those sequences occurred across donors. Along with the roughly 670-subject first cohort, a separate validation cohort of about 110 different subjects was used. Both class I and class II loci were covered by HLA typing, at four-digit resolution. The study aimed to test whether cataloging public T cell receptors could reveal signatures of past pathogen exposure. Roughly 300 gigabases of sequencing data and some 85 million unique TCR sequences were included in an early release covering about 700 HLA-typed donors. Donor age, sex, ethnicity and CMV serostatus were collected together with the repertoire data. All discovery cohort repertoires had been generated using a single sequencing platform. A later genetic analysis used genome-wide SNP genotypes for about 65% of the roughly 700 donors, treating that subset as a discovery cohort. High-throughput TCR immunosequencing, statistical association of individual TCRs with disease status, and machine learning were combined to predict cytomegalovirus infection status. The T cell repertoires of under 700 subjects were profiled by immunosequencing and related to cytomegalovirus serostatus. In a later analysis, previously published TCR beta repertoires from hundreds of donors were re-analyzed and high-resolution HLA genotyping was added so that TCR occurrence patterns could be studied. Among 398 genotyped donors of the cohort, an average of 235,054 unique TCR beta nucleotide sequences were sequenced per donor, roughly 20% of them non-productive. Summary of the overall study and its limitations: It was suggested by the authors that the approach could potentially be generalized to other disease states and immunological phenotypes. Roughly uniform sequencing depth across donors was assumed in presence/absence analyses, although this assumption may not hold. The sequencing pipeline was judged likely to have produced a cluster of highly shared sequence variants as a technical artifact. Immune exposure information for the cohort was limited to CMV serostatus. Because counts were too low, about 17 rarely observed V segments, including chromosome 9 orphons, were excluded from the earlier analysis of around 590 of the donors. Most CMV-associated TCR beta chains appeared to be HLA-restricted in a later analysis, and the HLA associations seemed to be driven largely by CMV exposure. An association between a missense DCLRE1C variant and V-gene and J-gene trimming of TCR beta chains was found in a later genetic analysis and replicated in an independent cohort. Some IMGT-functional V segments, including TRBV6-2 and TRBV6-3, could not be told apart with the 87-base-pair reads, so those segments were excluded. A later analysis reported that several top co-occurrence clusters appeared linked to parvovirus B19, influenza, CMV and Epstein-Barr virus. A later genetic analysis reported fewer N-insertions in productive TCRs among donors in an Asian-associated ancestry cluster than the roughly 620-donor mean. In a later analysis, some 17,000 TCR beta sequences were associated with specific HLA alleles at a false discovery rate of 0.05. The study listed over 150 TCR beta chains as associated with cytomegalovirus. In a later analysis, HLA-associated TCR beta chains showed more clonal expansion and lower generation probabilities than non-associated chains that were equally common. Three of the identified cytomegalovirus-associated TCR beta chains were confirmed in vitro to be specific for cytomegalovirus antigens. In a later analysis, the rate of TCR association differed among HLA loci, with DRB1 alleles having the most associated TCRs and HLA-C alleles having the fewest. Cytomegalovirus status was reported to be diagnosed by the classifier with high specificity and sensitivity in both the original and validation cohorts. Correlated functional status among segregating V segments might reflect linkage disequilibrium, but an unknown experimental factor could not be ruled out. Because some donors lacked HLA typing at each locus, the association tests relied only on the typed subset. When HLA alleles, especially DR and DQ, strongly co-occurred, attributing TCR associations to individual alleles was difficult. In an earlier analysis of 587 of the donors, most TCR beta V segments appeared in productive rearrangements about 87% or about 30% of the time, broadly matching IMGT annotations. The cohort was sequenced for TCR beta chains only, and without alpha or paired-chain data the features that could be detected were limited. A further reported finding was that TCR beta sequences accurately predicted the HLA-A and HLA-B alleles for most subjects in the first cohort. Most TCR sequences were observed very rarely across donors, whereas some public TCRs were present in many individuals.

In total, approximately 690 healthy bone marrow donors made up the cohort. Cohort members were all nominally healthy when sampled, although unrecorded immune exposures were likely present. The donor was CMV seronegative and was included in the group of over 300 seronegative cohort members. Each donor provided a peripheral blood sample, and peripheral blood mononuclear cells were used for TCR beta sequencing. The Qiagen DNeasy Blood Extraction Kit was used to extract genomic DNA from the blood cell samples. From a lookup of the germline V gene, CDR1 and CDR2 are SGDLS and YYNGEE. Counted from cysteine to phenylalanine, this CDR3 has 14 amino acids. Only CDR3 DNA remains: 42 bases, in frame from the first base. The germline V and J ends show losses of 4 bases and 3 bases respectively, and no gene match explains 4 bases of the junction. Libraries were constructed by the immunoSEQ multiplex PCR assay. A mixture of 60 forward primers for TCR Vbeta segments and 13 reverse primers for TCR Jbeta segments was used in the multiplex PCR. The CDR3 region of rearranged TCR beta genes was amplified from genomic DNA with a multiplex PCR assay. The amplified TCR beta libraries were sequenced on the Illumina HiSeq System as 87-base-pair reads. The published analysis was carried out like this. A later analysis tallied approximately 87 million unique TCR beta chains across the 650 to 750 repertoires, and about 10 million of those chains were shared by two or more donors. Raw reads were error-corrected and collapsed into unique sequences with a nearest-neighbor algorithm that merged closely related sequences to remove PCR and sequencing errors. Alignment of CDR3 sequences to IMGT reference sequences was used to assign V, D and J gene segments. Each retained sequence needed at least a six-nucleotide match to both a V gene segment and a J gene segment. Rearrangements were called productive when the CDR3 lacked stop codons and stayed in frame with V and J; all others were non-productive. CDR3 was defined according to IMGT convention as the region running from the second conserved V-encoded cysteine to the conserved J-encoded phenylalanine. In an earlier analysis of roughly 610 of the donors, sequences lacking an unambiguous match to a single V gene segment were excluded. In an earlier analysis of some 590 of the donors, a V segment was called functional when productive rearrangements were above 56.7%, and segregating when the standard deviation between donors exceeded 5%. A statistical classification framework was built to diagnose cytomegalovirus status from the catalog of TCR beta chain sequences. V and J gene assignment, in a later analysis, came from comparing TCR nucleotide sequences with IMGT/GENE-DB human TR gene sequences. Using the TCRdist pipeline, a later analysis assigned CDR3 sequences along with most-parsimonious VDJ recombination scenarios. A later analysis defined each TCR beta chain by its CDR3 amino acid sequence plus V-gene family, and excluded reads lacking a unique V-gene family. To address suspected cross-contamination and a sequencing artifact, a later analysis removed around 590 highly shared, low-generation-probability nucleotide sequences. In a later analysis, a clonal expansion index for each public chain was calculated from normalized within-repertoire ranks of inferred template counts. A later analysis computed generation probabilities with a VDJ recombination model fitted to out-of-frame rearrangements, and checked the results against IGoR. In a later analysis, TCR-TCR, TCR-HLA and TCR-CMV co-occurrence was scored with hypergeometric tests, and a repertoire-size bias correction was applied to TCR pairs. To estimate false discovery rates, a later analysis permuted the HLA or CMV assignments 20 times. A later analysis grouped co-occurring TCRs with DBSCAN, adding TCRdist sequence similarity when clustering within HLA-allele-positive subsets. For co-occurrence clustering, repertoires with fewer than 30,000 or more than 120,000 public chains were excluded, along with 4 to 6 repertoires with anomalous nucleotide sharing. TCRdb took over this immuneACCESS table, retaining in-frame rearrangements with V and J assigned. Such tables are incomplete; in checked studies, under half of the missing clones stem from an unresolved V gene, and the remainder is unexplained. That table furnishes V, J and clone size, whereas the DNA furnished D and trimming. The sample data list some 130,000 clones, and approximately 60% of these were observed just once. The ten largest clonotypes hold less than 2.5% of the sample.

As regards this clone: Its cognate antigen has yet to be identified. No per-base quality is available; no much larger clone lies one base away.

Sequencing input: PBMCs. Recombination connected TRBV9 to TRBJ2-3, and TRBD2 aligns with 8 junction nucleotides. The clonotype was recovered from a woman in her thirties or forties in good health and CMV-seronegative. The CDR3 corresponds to CASSPGLATDTQYF. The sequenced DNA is TGTGCCAGCAGCCCTGGACTAGCAACAGATACGCAGTATTTT.